These T cell receptor beta chains were read from a single sample in a study of T cell responses to AZD1222 COVID-19 vaccine. The data were produced by immunoSEQ multiplex PCR, yet TCRdb's version contains in-frame clones alone and is incomplete. The table has 70,000 or so clones, roughly 84% seen once; the top ten hold less than 25%. Source: peripheral blood, taken on day 0 of AZD1222 vaccination. These receptors came from an adult in good health. Each CDR3 is given with its conserved first and last residue. Each record gives: D gene, clone size, J gene, V gene, CDR3 DNA, CDR3 protein. A D gene is named only where the DNA matches it firmly. Clone size is shown for a subset of rows, as once, few, many or a class of expanded clone.

>TRBD2|-|TRBJ2-3|TRBV7-3
TGTGCCAGCAGCCCCGGGCTAGCGGGGGCAGATACGCAGTATTTT
CASSPGLAGADTQYF
>-|-|TRBJ2-5|TRBV1
TGCACCAGCAGCCATGGACTAGTAGCAGAGACCCAGTACTTC
CTSSHGLVAETQYF
>TRBD1|-|TRBJ2-7|TRBV30
TGTGCCTTTTCCGGGACAGTAGCCTACGAGCAGTACTTC
CAFSGTVAYEQYF
>-|-|TRBJ1-2|TRBV6-5
TGTGCCAGCAGTAGCCGGGTTGGCGGCTACACCTTC
CASSSRVGGYTF
>-|-|TRBJ1-6|TRBV20-1
TGCAGTGCTAGTCTCAGTAGGAATTCACCCCTCCACTTT
CSASLSRNSPLHF
>-|-|TRBJ2-3|TRBV24-1
TGTGCCACCAGTATCAGTGGCACAGATACGCAGTATTTT
CATSISGTDTQYF
>-|-|TRBJ1-2|TRBV29-1
TGCAGCGTTGAAGAGGTTCGGGCGAATGGCTACACCTTC
CSVEEVRANGYTF
>TRBD1|-|TRBJ2-1|TRBV5-1
TGCGCCAGCAGCTCTGCAGGGGGCTACAATGAGCAGTTCTTC
CASSSAGGYNEQFF
>-|-|TRBJ1-1|TRBV5-4
TGTGCCAGCAGCTTTTGGGGGTTTACTGAAGCTTTCTTT
CASSFWGFTEAFF
>-|-|TRBJ2-7|TRBV28
TGTGCCAGCAGTTTAAGAAGCGGCTCCTACGAGCAGTACTTC
CASSLRSGSYEQYF
>-|-|TRBJ1-1|TRBV25-1
TGTGCCAGCAGTGAATCTTGGAGTGTTCGAACTGAAGCTTTCTTT
CASSESWSVRTEAFF
>-|-|TRBJ1-5|TRBV4-2
TGTGCCAGCAGCCAAGGTGAGGGGCAGCCCCAGCATTTT
CASSQGEGQPQHF
>TRBD1|once|TRBJ1-1|TRBV19
TGTGCCAGTAGTGACAGGGTAGGGAACACTGAAGCTTTCTTT
CASSDRVGNTEAFF
>-|-|TRBJ1-2|TRBV7-2
TGTGCCAGCAGCTTCGCACAGGGTACCAACTATGGCTACACCTTC
CASSFAQGTNYGYTF
>TRBD1|-|TRBJ1-5|TRBV6-2/TRBV6-3
TGTGCCAGCAGCTTGGACAGGGGGTGGCAGCCCCAGCATTTT
CASSLDRGWQPQHF
>-|-|TRBJ2-1|TRBV12-3/TRBV12-4
TGTGCCAGCAGTTTCGGGGGATGGGGTGAGCAGTTCTTC
CASSFGGWGEQFF
>-|-|TRBJ1-4|TRBV6-5
TGTGCCAGCAGTAGAAAGGATGAAAAACTGTTTTTT
CASSRKDEKLFF
>-|-|TRBJ2-2|TRBV5-8
TGTGCCAGCAGCGTAAGGTGGACCGGGGAGCTGTTTTTT
CASSVRWTGELFF
>-|-|TRBJ1-2|TRBV2
TGTGCCAGCAGTGAAGTCAGGGCTAATGGCTACACCTTC
CASSEVRANGYTF
>-|-|TRBJ2-2|TRBV3-1/TRBV3-2
TGTGCCAGCAGCCAAGACAGCACCGGGGAGCTGTTTTTT
CASSQDSTGELFF
>-|-|TRBJ1-2|TRBV27
TGTGCCAGCAGTTTATCGATTTCCGGGAATGATGGCTACACCTTC
CASSLSISGNDGYTF
>-|-|TRBJ2-7|TRBV6-2/TRBV6-3
TGTGCCAGCAGTTACGTTTACGAGCAGTACTTC
CASSYVYEQYF